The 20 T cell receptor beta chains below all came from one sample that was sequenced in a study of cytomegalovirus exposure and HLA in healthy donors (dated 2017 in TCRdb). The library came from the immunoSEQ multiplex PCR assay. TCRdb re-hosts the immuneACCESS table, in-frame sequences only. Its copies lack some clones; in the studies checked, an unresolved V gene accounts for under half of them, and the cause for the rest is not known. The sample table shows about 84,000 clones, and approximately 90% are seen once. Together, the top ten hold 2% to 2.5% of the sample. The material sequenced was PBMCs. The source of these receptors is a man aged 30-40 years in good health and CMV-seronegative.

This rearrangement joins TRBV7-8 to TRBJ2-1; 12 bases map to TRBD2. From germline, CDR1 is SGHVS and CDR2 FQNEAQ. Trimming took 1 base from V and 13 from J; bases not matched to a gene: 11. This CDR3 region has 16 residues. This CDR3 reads CASSLGGLAGSQLQFF. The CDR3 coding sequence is TGTGCCAGCAGCTTAGGTGGACTAGCGGGAAGCCAACTACAGTTCTTC.

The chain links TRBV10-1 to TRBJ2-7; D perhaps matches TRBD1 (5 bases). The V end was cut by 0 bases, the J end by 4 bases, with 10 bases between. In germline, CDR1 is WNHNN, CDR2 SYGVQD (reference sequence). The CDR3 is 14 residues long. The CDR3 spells CASSESDRIYEQYF. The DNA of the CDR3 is TGCGCCAGCAGTGAGTCCGACAGAATATACGAGCAGTACTTC.

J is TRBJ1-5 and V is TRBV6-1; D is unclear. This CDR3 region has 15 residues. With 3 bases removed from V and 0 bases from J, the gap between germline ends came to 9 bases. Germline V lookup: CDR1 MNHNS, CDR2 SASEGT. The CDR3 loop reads CASSDAPGSNQPQHF. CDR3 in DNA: TGTGCCAGCAGTGATGCGCCCGGTAGCAATCAGCCCCAGCATTTT.

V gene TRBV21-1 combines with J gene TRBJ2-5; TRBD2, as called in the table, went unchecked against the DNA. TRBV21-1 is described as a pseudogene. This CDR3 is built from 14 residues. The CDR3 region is CASSKGRVQETQYF. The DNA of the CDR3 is TGTGCCAGCAGCAAAGGACGGGTCCAAGAGACCCAGTACTTC.

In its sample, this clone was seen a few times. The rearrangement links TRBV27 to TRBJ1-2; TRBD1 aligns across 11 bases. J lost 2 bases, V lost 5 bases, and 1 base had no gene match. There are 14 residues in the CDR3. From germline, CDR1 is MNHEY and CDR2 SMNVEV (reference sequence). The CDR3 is CASSRTGGNYGYTF. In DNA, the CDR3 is TGTGCCAGCAGTAGGACAGGGGGCAACTATGGCTACACCTTC.

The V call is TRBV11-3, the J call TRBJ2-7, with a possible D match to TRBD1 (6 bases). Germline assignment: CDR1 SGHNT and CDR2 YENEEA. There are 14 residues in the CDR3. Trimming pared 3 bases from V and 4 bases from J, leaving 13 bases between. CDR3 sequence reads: CASSLGDIPYEQYF. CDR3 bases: TGTGCCAGCAGCTTGGGGGACATCCCTTACGAGCAGTACTTC.

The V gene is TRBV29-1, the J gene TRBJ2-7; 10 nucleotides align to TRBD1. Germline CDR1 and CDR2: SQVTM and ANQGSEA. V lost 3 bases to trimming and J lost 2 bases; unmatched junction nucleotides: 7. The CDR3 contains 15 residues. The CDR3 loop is CSVEVAGQGTYEQYF. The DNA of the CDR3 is TGCAGCGTTGAGGTAGCGGGACAGGGGACCTACGAGCAGTACTTC.

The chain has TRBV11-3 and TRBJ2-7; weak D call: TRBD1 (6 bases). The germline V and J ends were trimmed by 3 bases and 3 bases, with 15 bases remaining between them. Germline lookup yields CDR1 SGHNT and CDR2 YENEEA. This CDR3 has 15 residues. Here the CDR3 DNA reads TGTGCCAGCAGCTTCACACAGGGATCGGGCTACGAGCAGTACTTC. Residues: CASSFTQGSGYEQYF.

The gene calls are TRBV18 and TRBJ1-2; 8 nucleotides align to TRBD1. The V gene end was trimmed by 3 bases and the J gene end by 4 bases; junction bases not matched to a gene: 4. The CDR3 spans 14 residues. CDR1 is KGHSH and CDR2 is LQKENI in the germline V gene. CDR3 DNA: TGTGCCAGCTCACCGGGACAGGAAATCTATGGCTACACCTTC. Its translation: CASSPGQEIYGYTF.

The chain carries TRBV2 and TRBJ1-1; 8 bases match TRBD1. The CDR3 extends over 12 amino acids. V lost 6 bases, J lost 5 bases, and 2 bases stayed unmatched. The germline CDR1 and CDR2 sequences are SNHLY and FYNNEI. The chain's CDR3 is CASRDRVTEAFF. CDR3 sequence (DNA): TGTGCCAGCAGGGACAGGGTTACTGAAGCTTTCTTT.

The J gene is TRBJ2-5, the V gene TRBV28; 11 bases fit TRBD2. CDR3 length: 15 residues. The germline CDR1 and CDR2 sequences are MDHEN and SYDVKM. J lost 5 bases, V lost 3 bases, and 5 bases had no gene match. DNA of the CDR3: TGTGCCAGCAGTTTCCTAGCGGGGGGATACGAGACCCAGTACTTC. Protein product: CASSFLAGGYETQYF.

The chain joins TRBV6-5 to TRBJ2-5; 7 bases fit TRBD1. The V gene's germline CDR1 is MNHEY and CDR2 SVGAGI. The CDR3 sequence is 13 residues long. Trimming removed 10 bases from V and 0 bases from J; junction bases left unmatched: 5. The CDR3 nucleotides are TGTGCCACCGACGGACAGGACCAAGAGACCCAGTACTTC. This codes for CATDGQDQETQYF.

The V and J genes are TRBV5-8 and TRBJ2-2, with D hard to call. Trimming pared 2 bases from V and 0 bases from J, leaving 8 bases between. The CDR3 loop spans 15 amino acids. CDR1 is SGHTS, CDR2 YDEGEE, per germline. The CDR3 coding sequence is TGTGCCAGCAGCTTCTGGTTAGCGAACACCGGGGAGCTGTTTTTT. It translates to CASSFWLANTGELFF.

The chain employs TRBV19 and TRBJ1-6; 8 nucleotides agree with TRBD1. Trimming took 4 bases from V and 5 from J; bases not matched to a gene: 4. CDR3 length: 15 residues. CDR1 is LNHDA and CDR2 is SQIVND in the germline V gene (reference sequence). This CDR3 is CASSTGTGDNSPLHF. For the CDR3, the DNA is TGTGCCAGTAGTACCGGGACAGGTGATAATTCACCCCTCCACTTT.

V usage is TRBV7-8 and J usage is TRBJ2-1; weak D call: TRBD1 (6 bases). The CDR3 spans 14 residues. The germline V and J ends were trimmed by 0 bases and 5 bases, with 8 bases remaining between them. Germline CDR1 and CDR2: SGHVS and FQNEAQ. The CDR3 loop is CASSLAGDNNEQFF. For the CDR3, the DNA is TGTGCCAGCAGCTTAGCGGGGGACAACAATGAGCAGTTCTTC.

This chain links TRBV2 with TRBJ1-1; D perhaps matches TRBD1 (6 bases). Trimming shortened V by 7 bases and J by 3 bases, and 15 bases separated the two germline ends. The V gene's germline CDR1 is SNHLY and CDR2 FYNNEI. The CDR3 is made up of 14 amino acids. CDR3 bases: TGTGCCAGCACTTACTCAGGGGCAGACACTGAAGCTTTCTTT. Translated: CASTYSGADTEAFF.

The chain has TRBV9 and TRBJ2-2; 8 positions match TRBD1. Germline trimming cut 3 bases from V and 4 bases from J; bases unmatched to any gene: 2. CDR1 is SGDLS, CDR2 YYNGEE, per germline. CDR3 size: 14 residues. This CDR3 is CASSGQGSTGELFF. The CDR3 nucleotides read TGTGCCAGCAGCGGACAGGGGAGCACCGGGGAGCTGTTTTTT.

CDR3 DNA sequence: TGCGCCAGCAAGGGGGGGCCGACTCGAGAGACCCAGTACTTC. Translated: CASKGGPTRETQYF. The chain carries TRBV5-1 and TRBJ2-5, with D possibly TRBD2 on 7 matching bases. CDR1 SGHRS and CDR2 YFSETQ come from the germline V gene. The CDR3 contains 14 residues. V was clipped by 6 bases and J by 4 bases, with 16 bases between them. The full variable domain, with the rest looked up from reference TRBV5-1 and TRBJ2-5, is KAGVTQTPRYLIKTRGQQVTLSCSPISGHRSVSWYQQTPGQGLQFLFEYFSETQRNKGNFPGRFSGRQFSNSRSEMNVSTLELGDSALYLCASKGGPTRETQYFGPGTRLLVL.

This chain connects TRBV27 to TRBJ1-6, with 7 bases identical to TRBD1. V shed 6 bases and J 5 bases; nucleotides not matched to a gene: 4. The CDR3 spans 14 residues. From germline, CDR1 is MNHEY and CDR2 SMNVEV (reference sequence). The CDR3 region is CASSRGANNSPLHF. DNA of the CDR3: TGTGCCAGCAGCAGGGGGGCGAATAATTCACCCCTCCACTTT.

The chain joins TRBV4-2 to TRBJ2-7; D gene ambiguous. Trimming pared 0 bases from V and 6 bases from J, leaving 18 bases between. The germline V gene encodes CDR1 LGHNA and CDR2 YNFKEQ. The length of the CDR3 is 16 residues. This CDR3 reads CASSQDPGSHGGEQYF. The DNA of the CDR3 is TGTGCCAGCAGCCAAGATCCCGGGTCCCACGGTGGCGAGCAGTACTTC.